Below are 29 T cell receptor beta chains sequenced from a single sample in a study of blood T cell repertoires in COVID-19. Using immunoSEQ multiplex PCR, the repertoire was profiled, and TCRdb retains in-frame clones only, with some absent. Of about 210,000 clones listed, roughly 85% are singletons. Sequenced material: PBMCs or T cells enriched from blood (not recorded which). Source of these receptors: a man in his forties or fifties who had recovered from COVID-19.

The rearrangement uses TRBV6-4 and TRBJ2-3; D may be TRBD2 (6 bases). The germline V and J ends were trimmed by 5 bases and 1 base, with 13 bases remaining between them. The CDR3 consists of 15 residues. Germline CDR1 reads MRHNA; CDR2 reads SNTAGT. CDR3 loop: CASSQGGVRTDTQYF. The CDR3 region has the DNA TGTGCCAGCAGTCAAGGCGGGGTACGCACAGATACGCAGTATTTT.

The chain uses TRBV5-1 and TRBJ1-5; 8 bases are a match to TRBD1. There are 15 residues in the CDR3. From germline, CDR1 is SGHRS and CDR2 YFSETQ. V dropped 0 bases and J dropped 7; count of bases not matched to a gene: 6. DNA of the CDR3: TGCGCCAGCAGCTTGGAAGGACAGGGAGGCCAGCCCCAGCATTTT. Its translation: CASSLEGQGGQPQHF.

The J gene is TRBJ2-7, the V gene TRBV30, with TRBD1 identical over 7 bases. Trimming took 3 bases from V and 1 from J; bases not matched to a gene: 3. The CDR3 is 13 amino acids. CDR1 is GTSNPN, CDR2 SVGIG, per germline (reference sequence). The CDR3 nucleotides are TGTGCCTGGAGGACAGGGTCGTCCTACGAGCAGTACTTC. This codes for CAWRTGSSYEQYF.

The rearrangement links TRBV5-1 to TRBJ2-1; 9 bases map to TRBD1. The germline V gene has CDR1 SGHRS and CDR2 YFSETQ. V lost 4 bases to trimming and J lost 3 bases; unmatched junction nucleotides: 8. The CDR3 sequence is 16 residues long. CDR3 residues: CASSPKTGGRYNEQFF. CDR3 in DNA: TGCGCCAGCAGCCCTAAGACAGGGGGTCGCTACAATGAGCAGTTCTTC.

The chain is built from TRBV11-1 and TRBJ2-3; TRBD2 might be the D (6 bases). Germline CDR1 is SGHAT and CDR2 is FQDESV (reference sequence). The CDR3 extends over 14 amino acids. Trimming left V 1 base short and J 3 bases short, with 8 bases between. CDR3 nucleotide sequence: TGTGCCAGCAGCTTAGTAGCGGAAACAGATACGCAGTATTTT. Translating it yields CASSLVAETDTQYF.

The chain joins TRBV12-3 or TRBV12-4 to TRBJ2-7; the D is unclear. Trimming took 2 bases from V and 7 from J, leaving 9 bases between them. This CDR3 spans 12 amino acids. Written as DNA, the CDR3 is TGTGCCAGCAGTTTAATGGTCAGAGAGCAGTACTTC. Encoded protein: CASSLMVREQYF.

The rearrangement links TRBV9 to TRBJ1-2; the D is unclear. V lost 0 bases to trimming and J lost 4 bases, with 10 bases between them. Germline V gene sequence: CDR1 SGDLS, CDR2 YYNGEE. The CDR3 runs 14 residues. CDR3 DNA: TGTGCCAGCAGCGTAGGCCACAGCGGCTATGGCTACACCTTC. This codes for CASSVGHSGYGYTF.

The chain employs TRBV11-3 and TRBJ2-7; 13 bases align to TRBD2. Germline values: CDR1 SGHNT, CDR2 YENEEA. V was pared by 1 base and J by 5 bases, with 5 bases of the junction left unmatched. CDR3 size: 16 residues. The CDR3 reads CASSLAGTSGVDEQYF. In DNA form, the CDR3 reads TGTGCCAGCAGCTTAGCCGGGACTAGCGGGGTCGACGAGCAGTACTTC.

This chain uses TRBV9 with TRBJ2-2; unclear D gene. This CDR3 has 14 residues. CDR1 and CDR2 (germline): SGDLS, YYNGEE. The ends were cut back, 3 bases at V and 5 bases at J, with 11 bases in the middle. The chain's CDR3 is CASSAPLETGELFF. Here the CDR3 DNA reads TGTGCCAGCAGCGCACCCCTAGAGACCGGGGAGCTGTTTTTT.

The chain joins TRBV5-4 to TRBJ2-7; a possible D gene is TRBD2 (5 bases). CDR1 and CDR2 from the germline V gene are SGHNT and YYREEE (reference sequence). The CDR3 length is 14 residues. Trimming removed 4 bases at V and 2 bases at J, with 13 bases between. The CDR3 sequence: CASSPSGPTYEQYF. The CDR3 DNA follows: TGTGCCAGCAGCCCAAGCGGACCAACCTACGAGCAGTACTTC.

As DNA, the CDR3 is TGTGCCAGCAAGGACAGGAACACTGAAGCTTTCTTT. As protein: CASKDRNTEAFF. The V call is TRBV27, the J call TRBJ1-1; tentative D call: TRBD1 (6 bases). V dropped 7 bases and J dropped 1 base, with 7 bases sitting between them. Per the germline V gene, CDR1 is MNHEY and CDR2 is SMNVEV (reference sequence). CDR3 size: 12 residues.

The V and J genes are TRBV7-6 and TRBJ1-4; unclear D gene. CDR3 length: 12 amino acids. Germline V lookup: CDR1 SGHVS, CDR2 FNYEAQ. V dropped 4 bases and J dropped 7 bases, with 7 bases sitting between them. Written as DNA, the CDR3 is TGTGCCAGCAGCTCAAACTCTGAAAAACTGTTTTTT. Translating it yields CASSSNSEKLFF. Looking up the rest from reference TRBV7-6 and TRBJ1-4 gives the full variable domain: GAGVSQSPRYKVTKRGQDVALRCDPISGHVSLYWYRQALGQGPEFLTYFNYEAQQDKSGLPNDRFSAERPEGSISTLTIQRTEQRDSAMYRCASSSNSEKLFFGSGTQLSVL.

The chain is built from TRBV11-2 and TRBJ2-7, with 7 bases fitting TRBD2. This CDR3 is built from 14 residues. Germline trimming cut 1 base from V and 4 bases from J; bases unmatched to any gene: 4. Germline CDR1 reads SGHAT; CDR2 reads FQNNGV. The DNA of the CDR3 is TGTGCCAGCAGCTTAGGACTAGCAGATTACGAGCAGTACTTC. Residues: CASSLGLADYEQYF.

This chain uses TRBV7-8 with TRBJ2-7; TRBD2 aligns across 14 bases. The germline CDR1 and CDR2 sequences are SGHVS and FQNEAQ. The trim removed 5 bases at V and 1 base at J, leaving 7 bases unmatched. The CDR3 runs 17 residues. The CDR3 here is CASSVGLAGAASYEQYF. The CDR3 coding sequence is TGTGCCAGCAGCGTGGGACTAGCGGGAGCAGCATCCTACGAGCAGTACTTC.

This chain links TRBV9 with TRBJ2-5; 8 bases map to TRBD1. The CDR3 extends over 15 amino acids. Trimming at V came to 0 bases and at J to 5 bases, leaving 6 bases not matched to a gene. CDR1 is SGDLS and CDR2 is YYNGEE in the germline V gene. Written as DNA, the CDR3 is TGTGCCAGCAGCGTAGACAGGGGGTTCCAGGAGACCCAGTACTTC. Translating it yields CASSVDRGFQETQYF.

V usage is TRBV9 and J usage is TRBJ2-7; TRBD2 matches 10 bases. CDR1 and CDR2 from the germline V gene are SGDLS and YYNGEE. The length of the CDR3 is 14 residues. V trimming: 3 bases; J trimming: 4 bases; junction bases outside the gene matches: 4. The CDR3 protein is CASSAGLATYEQYF. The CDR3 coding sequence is TGTGCCAGCAGCGCGGGACTAGCGACATACGAGCAGTACTTC.

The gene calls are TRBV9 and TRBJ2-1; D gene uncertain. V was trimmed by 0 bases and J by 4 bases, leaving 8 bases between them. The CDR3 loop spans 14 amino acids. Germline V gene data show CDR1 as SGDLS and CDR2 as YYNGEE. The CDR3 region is CASSVDGRYNEQFF. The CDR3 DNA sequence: TGTGCCAGCAGCGTAGACGGTAGATACAATGAGCAGTTCTTC. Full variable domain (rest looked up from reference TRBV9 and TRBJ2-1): DSGVTQTPKHLITATGQRVTLRCSPRSGDLSVYWYQQSLDQGLQFLIQYYNGEERAKGNILERFSAQQFPDLHSELNLSSLELGDSALYFCASSVDGRYNEQFFGPGTRLTVL.

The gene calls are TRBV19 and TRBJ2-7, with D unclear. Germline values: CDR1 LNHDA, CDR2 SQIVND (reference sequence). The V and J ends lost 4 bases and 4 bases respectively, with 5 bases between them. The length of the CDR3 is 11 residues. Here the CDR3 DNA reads TGTGCCAGTAGTACTCAGTACGAGCAGTACTTC. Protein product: CASSTQYEQYF.

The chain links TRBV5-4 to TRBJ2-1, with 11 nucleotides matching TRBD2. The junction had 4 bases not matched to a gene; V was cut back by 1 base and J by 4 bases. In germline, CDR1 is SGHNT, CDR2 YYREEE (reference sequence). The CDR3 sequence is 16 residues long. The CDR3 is CASSLRSSGRYNEQFF. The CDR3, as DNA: TGTGCCAGCAGCTTGAGGTCTAGCGGGAGGTACAATGAGCAGTTCTTC. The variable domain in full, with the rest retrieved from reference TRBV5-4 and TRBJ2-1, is ETGVTQSPTHLIKTRGQQVTLRCSSQSGHNTVSWYQQALGQGPQFIFQYYREEENGRGNFPPRFSGLQFPNYSSELNVNALELDDSALYLCASSLRSSGRYNEQFFGPGTRLTVL.

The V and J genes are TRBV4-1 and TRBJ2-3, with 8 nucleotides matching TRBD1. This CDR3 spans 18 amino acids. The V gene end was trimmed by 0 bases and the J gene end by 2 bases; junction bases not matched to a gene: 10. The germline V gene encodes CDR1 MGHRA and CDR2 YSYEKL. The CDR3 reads CASSQDPPGTGATDTQYF. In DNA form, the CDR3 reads TGCGCCAGCAGCCAAGATCCCCCGGGGACAGGAGCCACAGATACGCAGTATTTT.

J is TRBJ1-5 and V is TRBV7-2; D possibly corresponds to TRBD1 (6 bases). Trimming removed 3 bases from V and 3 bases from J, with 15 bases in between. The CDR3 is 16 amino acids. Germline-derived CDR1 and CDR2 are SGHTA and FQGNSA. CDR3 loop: CASSFGGALVNQPQHF. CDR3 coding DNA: TGTGCCAGCAGCTTTGGGGGGGCGCTAGTCAATCAGCCCCAGCATTTT. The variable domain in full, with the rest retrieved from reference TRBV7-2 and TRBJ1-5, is GAGVSQSPSNKVTEKGKDVELRCDPISGHTALYWYRQSLGQGLEFLIYFQGNSAPDKSGLPSDRFSAERTGGSVSTLTIQRTQQEDSAVYLCASSFGGALVNQPQHFGDGTRLSIL.

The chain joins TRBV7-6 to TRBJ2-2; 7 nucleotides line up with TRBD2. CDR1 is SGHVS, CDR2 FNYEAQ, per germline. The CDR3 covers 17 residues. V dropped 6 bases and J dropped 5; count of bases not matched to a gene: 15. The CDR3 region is CASSPSVRGSGTGELFF. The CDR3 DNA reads TGTGCCAGCAGTCCGAGTGTTCGCGGGAGTGGAACCGGGGAGCTGTTTTTT.

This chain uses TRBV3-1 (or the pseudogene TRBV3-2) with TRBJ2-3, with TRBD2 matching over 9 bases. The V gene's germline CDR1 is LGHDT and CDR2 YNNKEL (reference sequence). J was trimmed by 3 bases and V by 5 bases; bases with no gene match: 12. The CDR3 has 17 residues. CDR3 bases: TGTGCCAGCAGCTTCGGGCGTTTAGCGGGAGTAACAGATACGCAGTATTTT. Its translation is CASSFGRLAGVTDTQYF.

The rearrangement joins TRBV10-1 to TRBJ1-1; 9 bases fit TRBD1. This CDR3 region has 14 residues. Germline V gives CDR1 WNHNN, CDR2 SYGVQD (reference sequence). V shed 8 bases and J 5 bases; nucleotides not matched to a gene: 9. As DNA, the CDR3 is TGCGCCAGCGCAGGGAACAGGGGGCGAACTGAAGCTTTCTTT. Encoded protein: CASAGNRGRTEAFF.

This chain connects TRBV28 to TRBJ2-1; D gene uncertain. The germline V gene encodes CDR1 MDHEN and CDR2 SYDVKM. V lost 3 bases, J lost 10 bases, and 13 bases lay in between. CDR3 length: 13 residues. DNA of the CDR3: TGTGCCAGCAGTTTCCTCCTCCACAGCGAGCAGTTCTTC. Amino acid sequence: CASSFLLHSEQFF.

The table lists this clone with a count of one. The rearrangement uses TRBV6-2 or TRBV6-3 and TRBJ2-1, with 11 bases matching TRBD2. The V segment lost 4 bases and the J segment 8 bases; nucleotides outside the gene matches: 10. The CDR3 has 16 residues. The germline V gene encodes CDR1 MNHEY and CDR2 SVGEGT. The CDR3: CASSFFSGRGGDEQFF. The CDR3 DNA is TGTGCCAGCAGTTTCTTTAGCGGGAGGGGCGGGGATGAGCAGTTCTTC.

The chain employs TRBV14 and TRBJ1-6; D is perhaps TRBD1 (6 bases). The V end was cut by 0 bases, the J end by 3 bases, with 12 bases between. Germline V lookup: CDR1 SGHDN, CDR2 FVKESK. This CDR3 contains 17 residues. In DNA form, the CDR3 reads TGTGCCAGCAGCCAAGACCGGCCAGGGGTCTATAATTCACCCCTCCACTTT. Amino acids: CASSQDRPGVYNSPLHF.

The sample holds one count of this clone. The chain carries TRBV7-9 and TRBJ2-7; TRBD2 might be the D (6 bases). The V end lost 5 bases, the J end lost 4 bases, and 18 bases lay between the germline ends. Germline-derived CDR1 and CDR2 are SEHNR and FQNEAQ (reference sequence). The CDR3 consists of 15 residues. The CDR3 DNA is TGTGCCAGCAGCCCCGGTGTAGCGGCAGGATACGAGCAGTACTTC. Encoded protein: CASSPGVAAGYEQYF.

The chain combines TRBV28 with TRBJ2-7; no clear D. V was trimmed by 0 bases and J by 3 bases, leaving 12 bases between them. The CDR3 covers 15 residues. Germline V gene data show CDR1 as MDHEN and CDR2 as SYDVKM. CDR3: CASSLWGARNYEQYF. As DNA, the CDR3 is TGTGCCAGCAGTTTATGGGGCGCCAGAAACTACGAGCAGTACTTC.